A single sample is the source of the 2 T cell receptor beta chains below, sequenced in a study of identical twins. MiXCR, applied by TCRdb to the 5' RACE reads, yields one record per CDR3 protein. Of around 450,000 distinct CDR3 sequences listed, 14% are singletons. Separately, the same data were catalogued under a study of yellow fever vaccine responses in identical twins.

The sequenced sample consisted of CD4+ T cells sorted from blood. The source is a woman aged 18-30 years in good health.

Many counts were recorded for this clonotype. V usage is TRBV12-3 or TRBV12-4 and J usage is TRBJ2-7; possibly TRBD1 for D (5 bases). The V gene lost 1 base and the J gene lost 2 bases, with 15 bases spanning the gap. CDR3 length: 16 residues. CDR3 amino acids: CASSLDYLGVPYEQYF. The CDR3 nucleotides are TGTGCCAGCAGTTTAGATTATTTAGGGGTTCCCTACGAGCAGTACTTC.

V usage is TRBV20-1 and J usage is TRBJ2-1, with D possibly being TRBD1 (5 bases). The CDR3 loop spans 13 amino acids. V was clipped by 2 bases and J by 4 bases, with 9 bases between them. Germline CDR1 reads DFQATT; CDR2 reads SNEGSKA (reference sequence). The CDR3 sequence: CSARSKGYNEQFF. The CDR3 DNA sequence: TGCAGTGCTAGATCCAAGGGGTACAATGAGCAGTTCTTC.